This TCR beta chain derives from a study of T cells in Graves' hyperthyroidism and ophthalmopathy. Comment on this clonotype: Its antigen is as yet unknown.

The ends lost 4 bases at V and 5 bases at J; junction bases unmatched: 8. The CDR3 is made up of 15 amino acids. Germline V gives CDR1 SGHRS, CDR2 YFSETQ. Overall study findings and caveats: In blood, most of the thyroid clonotypes expanded above 0.001 were also present.

TCR beta CDR3 regions were amplified from RNA transcripts. HTBI primers were employed in a first-round RT-PCR of the TCR CDR3. TCRdb used MiXCR to reprocess the multiplex PCR reads, holding one entry per CDR3 protein. The sample holds 600,000 to 750,000 distinct CDR3 sequences; around 15% are singletons and the top ten take roughly a sixth. Diagnoses were established using clinical symptoms, serum thyroxine and TRAb, thyroid ultrasound and orbital computed tomography. Sequencing was done on a sample of blood. The J gene is TRBJ1-4, the V gene TRBV5-1; TRBD1 matches at 7 bases. The receptor's source is a man between 50 and 59 years old with Graves' hyperthyroidism. This CDR3 is CASSVSGTVNEKLFF. CDR3 nucleotides: TGCGCCAGCAGCGTCTCCGGGACAGTGAATGAAAAACTGTTTTTT.